This entry is about one T cell receptor (beta chain). Its target is unknown. These data originate in a study of CD4+ T cells in melanoma. Findings of the study overall: Diverse differentiation states were reported for melanoma neoantigen-specific CD4+ T cells. A reported correlation linked neoantigen-specific CD4+ T cells to CD8+, macrophage and B cell function.

The V end lost 1 base, the J end lost 0 bases, and 6 bases lay between the germline ends. This CDR3 has 15 amino acids. Germline values: CDR1 KGHSH, CDR2 LQKENI. Generated by immunoSEQ multiplex PCR, the TCRdb table keeps only in-frame clones and is missing some. Found here are about 140,000 clones, around 90% of them singletons; the top ten hold over 1.5%. The chain combines TRBV18 with TRBJ2-2, with unresolved D. The receptor was isolated from a human donor with melanoma. The CDR3 loop is CASSPRASNTGELFF. The CDR3 DNA reads as TGTGCCAGCTCACCACGGGCCTCGAACACCGGGGAGCTGTTTTTT.